Listed below are T cell receptor beta chains from one sample, sequenced in a study of T cell responses to AZD1222 COVID-19 vaccine. Data came from immunoSEQ multiplex PCR; TCRdb stores just in-frame clones and leaves some out. This table has more than 95,000 clones, around 88% appearing once. The material sequenced was peripheral blood, taken 28 days after the second AZD1222 dose. These receptors originate from an adult who received the AZD1222 COVID-19 vaccine. Each CDR3 is given without its conserved first and last residue.

>TRBV27
ASSPSGTPGDTQY
>TRBV7-2
ASSLEIGLAYEQY
>TRBV11-2
ASSLERLAGASYEQY
>TRBV9
ASSVTDGARGQY
>TRBV4-1
ASSHQGHQPQH
>TRBV11-3
ASSLDRWGQGYEAF
>TRBV6-5
ASSSRAGFDTDTQY
>TRBV20-1
SASGGLGSYEQY
>TRBV18
ASSPGESQPQH
>TRBV28
ASRMGHPNYGYT
>TRBV7-9
ASSLGRGADTQY
>TRBV5-6
ASSQMGDTQY
>TRBV2
ASDPGQGNTEAF
>TRBV3-1/TRBV3-2
ASSVSYEQY
>TRBV7-7
ASSPGAGWSNQPQH
>TRBV11-1
ASSSRVERETQY
>TRBV5-5
ASSLAQGDPYEQY
>TRBV7-9
ASSWLAGVWTGELF
>TRBV6-1
ASSEGDGRYEKLF
>TRBV2
ASTGLGTGAYEQY
>TRBV30
AWSRARDYGYT
>TRBV11-3
ASSLGRDLYGYT
>TRBV7-6
ASSLEAVSTDTQY
>TRBV11-3
ASSPHRGTGNTIY
>TRBV9
ASSVVLGDYNEKLF
>TRBV5-1
ASSPSRTDRASGNTIY
>TRBV19
ASSREGAGTDTQY
>TRBV29-1
SVHGLLAGGPYEQY
>TRBV7-8
ASSLWAGDNQPQH
>TRBV10-3
AISESQDYNEQF
>TRBV6-2/TRBV6-3
ASSFSGESYEQY
>TRBV6-7
ASSYPGLAGQGNEQF
>TRBV9
ASSVGREDSTDTQY
>TRBV11-2
ASSLNGSPPYEQY
>TRBV6-1
ASSEEEGGPYNSPLH
>TRBV25-1
AVSLTGTDTQY
>TRBV7-8
ASSLRGHQNTEAF
>TRBV6-1
ASSERGTGYYEQY
>TRBV4-2
ASSQETRNTGELF
>TRBV5-6
ASSPSTNTQY